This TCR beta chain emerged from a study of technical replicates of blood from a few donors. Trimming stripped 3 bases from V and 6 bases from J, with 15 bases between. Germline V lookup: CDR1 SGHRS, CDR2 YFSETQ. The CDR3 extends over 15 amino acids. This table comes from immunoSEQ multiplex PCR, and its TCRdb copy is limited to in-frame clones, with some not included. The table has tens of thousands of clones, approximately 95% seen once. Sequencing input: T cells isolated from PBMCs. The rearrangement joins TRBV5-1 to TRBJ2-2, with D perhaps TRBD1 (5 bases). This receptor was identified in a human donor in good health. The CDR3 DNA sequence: TGCGCCAGCAGCTCGGACACGCCATCAGCCGGGGAGCTGTTTTTT. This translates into CASSSDTPSAGELFF.